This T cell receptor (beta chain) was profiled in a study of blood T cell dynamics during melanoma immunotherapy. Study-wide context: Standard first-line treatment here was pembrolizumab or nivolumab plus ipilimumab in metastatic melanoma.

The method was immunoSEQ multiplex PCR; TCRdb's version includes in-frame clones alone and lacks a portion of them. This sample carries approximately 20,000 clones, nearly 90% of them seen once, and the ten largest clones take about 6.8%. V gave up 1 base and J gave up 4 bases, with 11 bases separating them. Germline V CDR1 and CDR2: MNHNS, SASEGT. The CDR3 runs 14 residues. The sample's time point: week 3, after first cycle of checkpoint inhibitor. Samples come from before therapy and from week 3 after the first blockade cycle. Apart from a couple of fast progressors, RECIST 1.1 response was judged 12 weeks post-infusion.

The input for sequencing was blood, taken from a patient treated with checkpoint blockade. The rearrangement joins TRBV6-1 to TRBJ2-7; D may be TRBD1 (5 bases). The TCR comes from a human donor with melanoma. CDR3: CASSEDTGYYEQYF. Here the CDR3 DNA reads TGTGCCAGCAGTGAAGACACAGGTTATTACGAGCAGTACTTC.